What follows is one T cell receptor beta chain and its context. Its antigen is not known. The CDR3 extends over 14 amino acids. Germline values: CDR1 ENHRY, CDR2 SYGVKD. V shed 4 bases, J shed 6 bases, and the junction held 6 bases outside the gene matches. These data come from a study of cytomegalovirus exposure and HLA in healthy donors. Broader study findings: The authors later found most CMV-associated TCR beta chains appeared HLA-restricted. Later analysis showed TCR association rates varying by HLA locus, highest for DRB1 and lowest for HLA-C. It has been reported that TCR beta sequences accurately predicted the HLA-A and HLA-B alleles of most subjects. It was only CMV serostatus that was available as immune exposure information.

PCR amplification relied on 60 Vbeta primers (plus 13 Jbeta primers). This table comes from immunoSEQ multiplex PCR, and its TCRdb copy is limited to in-frame clones, with some not included. The data contain about 130,000 clones, about 78% of them seen just once; the ten biggest clones take up less than 3.5%. This receptor was taken from a human donor in good health. V is TRBV10-3 and J is TRBJ1-1; 9 nucleotides line up with TRBD1. Sample: PBMCs. The CDR3 sequence is CAISGPDRGAEAFF. DNA for the CDR3: TGTGCCATCAGTGGCCCAGACAGGGGGGCTGAAGCTTTCTTT.